This record covers a single T cell receptor (beta chain). Clones were read by immunoSEQ multiplex PCR, and TCRdb kept only the in-frame ones, dropping some. The sample has roughly 52,000 clones, about 80% seen once; the top ten hold less than 1.5%. Time point noted: pretreatment peripheral blood. This specimen comes from a study of PD-L1 blockade in urothelial cancer. This CDR3 contains 15 residues. The germline gives CDR1 SGDLS, CDR2 YYNGEE. Losses at the gene ends were 3 bases for V and 3 bases for J; bases not matched to a gene: 8. This specimen was PBMCs, taken around atezolizumab (anti-PD-L1) treatment. This clonotype was sampled from a man aged 50 or older with urothelial cancer. The chain carries TRBV9 and TRBJ2-5; the match to TRBD1 covers 7 bases. The CDR3 region is CASSGQGTKEETQYF. The CDR3 coding sequence is TGTGCCAGCAGCGGACAGGGCACGAAGGAAGAGACCCAGTACTTC. The full variable domain, with the rest looked up from reference TRBV9 and TRBJ2-5, is DSGVTQTPKHLITATGQRVTLRCSPRSGDLSVYWYQQSLDQGLQFLIQYYNGEERAKGNILERFSAQQFPDLHSELNLSSLELGDSALYFCASSGQGTKEETQYFGPGTRLLVL.